The T cell receptor (beta chain) described here comes from a study of T cells after yellow fever vaccination. TCRdb itself ran the 5' RACE reads through MiXCR, one entry per CDR3 protein. Of about 350,000 distinct CDR3 sequences listed, roughly 8.3% are singletons. V was shortened by 6 bases and J by 0 bases, with 15 bases between the two germline ends. CDR1 and CDR2 (germline): SEHNR, FQNEAQ (reference sequence). This CDR3 is built from 17 residues. This clonotype was obtained from a man between 18 and 29 years old who received the YFV17D yellow fever vaccine. The chain is built from TRBV7-9 and TRBJ2-6; perhaps D is TRBD1 or TRBD2 (7 bases each). The sequenced sample was PBMCs, obtained roughly 46 days after the first yellow fever vaccination. CDR3 bases: TGTGCCAGCAGTTTCCCAGGGGGGGACTCTGGGGCCAACGTCCTGACTTTC. Translated, it gives CASSFPGGDSGANVLTF.